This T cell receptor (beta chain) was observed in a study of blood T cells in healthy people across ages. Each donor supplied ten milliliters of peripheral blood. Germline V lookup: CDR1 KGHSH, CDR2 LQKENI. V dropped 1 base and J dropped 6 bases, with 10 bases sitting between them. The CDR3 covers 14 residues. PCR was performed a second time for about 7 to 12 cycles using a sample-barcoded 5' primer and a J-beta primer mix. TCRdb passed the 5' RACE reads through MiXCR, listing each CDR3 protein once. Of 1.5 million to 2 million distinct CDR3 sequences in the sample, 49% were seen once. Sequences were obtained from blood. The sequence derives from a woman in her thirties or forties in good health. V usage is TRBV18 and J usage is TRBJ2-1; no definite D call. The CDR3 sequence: CASSPLEQVNEQFF. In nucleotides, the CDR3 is TGTGCCAGCTCACCACTTGAGCAAGTCAATGAGCAGTTCTTC.